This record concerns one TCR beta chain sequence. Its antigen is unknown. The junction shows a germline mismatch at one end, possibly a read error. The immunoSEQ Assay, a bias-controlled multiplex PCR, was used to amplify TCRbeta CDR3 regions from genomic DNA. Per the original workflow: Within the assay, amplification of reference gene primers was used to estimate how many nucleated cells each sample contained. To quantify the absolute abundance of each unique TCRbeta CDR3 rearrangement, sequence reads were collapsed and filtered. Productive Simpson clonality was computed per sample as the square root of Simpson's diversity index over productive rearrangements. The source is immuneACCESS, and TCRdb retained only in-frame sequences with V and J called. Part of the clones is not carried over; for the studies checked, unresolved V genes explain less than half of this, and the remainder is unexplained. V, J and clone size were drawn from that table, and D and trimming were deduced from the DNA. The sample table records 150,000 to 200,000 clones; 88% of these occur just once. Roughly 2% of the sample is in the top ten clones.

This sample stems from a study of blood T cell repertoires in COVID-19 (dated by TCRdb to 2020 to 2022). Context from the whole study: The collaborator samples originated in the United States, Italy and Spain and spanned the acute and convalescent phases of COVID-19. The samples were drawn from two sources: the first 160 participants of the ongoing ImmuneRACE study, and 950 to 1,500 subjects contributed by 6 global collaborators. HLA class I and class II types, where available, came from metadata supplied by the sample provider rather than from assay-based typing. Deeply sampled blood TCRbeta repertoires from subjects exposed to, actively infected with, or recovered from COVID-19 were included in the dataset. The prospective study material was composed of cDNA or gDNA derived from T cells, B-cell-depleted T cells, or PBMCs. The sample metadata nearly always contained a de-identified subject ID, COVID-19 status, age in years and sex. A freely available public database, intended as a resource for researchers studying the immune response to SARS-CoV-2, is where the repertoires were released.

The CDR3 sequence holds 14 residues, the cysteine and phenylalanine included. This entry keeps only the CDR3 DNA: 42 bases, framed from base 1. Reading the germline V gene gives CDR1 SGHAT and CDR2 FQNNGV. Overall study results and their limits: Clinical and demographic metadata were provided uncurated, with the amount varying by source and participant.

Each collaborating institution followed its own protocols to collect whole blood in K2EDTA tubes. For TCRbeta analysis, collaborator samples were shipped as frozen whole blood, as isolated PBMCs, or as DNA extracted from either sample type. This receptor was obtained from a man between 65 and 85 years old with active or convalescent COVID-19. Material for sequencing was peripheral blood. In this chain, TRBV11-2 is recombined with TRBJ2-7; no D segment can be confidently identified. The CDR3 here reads CASSIDTPVYEQYF. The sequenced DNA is TGTGCCAGCAGCATAGACACACCTGTTTACGAGCAGTACTTC.